What follows describes a single T cell receptor (beta chain). This specimen comes from a study of blood T cell repertoires in COVID-19. Overall study: There were acute and convalescent COVID-19 samples, and they came from the United States, Italy and Spain. T cells, B-cell-depleted T cells, or PBMCs supplied cDNA or gDNA.

Profiling relied on immunoSEQ multiplex PCR, and the TCRdb table lists in-frame clones only, not all of them. Of roughly 190,000 clones in the sample, approximately 80% are singletons; the top ten hold roughly 15%. The CDR3 is 15 amino acids. In germline, CDR1 is LNHDA, CDR2 SQIVND (reference sequence). Trimming took 3 bases from V and 1 from J, leaving 12 bases between them. The TCR originated in a woman in her sixties or seventies with COVID-19, enrolled during active disease. The sample was peripheral blood. V and J are TRBV19 and TRBJ1-1; D ambiguous. In DNA form, the CDR3 reads TGTGCCAGTAGTATTTGGGAGGGAGAGAACACTGAAGCTTTCTTT. It translates to CASSIWEGENTEAFF.